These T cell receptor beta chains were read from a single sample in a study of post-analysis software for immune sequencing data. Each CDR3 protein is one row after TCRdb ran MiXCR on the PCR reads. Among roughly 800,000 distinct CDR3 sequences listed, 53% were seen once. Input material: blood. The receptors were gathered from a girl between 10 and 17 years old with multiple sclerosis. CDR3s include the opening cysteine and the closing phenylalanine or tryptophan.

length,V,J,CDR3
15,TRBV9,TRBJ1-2,CASSVAEDRGYGYTF
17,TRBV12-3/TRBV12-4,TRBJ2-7,CASSLAGATRSSYEQYF
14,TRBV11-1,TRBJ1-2,CASSTSALNYGYTF
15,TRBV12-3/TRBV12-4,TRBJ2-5,CASSLERGGGETQYF
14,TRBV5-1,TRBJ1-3,CASRLDSPGNTIYF
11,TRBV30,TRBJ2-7,CAWSHAYEQYF
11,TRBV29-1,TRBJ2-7,CSVGAPYEQYF
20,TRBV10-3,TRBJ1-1,CAISPQGPIRRDREETEAFF
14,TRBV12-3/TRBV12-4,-,CASSPSRPGETQYF
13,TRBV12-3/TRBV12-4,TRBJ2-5,CASSLRSAETQYF
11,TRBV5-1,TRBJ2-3,CASIGGGEQYF
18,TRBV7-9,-,CASSSDRGTGGRSNEQYF
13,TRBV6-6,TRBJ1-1,CASSNGRDTEAFF
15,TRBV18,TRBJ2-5,CASSLTSGIGETQYF
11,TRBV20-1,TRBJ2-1,CSARSGAEQFF
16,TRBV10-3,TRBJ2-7,CAISGGRQSGPYEQYF
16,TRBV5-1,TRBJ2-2,CASSLVPGTDTGELFF
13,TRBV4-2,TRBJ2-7,CASSQGGPGEQYF
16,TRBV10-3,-,CAISEASGRAIYEQYF
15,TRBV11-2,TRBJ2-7,CASSLSRGGWDEQYF
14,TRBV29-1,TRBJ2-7,CSVARDQRRYEQYF
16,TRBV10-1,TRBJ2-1,CASSAATGVAYNEQFF
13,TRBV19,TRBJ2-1,CASSLQGGDEQFF
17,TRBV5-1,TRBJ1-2,CASSLILGAGQLYGYTF